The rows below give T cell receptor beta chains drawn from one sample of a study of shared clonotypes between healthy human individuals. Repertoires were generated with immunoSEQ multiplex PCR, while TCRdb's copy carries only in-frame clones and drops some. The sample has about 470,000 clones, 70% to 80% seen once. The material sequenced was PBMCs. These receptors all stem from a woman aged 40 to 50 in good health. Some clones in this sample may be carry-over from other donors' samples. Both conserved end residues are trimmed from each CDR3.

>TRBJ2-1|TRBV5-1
ASSPAIYNEQF
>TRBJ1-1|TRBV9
ASSPSIATEAF
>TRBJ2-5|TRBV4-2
ASSQAEAQY
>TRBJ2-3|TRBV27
ASSPGASGWARPTDTQY
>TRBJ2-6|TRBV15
ATSRGVISGANVLT
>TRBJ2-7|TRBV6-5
ASSYGDPRDEQY
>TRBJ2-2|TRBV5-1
ASSLGGLAGSGELF
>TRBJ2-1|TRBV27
ASSWLQF
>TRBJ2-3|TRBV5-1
ASNSGRLTDTQY
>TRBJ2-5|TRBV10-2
ASSEGVPGYQETQY
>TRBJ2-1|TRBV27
ASSPVLSSYNEQF
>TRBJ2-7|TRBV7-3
ASSSRGGREQY
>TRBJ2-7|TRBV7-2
ASSLMERFYEQY
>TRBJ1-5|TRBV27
ASSPNRNQPQH
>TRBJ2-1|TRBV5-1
ASSRVRSEQF
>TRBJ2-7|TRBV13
ASSLRGSRYEQY
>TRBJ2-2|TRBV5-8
ASSFPLSGRDTGELF
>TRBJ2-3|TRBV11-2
ASSFEREVGDTQY
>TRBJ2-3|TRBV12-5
ASGFSTDTQY
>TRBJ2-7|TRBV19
ASSIRNKGTASGASYEQY
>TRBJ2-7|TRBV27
ASSLTGTVYHYERY
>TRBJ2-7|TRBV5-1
ASSLGRISYEQY
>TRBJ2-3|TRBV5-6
ASSLVMATDTQY
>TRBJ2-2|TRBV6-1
ASSEPRQGGTGELF
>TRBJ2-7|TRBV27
ASSPTGIGTYEQY
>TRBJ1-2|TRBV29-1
SVSKGRLYGYT
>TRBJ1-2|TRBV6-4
ASSGGGQSFYGYT
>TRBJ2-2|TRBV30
AWSIVAGDGGELF
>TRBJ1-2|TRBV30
AWGQGQTYGYT
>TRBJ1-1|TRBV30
AWSPTRAEAF
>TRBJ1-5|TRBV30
AFTGESNQPQH
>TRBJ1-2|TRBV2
ASREFSYGYT
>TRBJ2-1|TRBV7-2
ASSLSGRRYNEQF
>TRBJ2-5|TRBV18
ASSPKAGGETQY
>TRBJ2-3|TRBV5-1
ASSSLPDTGGTDTQY
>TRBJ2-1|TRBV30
AWRGGPGLNEQF
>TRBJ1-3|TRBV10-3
AISEWDRFDSGNTIY
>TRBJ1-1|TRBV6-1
ASRAGTGRTEAF
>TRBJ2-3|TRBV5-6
ASSLGGLRTDTQY
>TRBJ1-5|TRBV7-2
ASSLNSGGNQPQH
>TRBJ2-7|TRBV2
ASKATGFYEQY
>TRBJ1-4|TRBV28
ASSLPGGIEKLF
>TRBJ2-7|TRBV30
AWSRASGYEQY
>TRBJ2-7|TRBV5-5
ASSSAPLAGVDEQY
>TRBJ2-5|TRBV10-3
AIKELASQETQY
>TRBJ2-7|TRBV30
AWSFRGLEQY
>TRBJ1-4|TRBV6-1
ASSEIPGEKLF
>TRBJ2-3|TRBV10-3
AISESVGYKDTQY
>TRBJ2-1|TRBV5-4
ASSFDRQHEQF
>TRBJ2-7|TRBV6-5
ASSYSPYEQY
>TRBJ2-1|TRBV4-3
ASSRGRGPHEQF